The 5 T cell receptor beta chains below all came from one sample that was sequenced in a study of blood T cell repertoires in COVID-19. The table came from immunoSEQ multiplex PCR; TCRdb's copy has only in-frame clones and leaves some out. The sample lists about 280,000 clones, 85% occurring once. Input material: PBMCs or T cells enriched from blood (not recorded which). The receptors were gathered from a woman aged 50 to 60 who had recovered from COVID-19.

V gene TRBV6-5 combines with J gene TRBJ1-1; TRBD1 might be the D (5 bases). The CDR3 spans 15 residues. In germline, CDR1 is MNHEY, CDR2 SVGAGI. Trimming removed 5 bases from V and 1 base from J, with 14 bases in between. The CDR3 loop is CASSTQGLANTEAFF. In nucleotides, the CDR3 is TGTGCCAGCAGTACCCAGGGACTTGCGAACACTGAAGCTTTCTTT.

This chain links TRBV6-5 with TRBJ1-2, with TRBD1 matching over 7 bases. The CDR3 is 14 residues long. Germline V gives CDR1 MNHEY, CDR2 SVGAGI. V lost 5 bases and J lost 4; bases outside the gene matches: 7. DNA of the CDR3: TGTGCCAGCAGTAACACGGGACAGCTCTATGGCTACACCTTC. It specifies CASSNTGQLYGYTF.

This CDR3 reads CASSQPRTGGYEQYF. Written as DNA, the CDR3 is TGTGCCAGCAGTCAACCCCGGACAGGGGGCTACGAGCAGTACTTC. This chain links TRBV2 with TRBJ2-7; 10 bases align to TRBD1. The germline CDR1 and CDR2 sequences are SNHLY and FYNNEI. The V segment lost 5 bases and the J segment 3 bases; nucleotides outside the gene matches: 7. The CDR3 length is 15 residues.

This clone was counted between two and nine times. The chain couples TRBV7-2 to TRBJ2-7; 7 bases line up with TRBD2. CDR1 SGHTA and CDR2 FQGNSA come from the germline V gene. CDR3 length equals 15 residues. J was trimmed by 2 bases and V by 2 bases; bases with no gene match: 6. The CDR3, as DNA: TGTGCCAGCAGCTTATTACCGGGGGGAGCCTACGAGCAGTACTTC. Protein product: CASSLLPGGAYEQYF.

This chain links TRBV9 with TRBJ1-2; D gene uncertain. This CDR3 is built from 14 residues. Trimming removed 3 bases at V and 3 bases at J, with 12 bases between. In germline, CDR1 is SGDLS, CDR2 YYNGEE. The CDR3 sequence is CASSGGPSYYGYTF. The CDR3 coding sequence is TGTGCCAGCAGCGGCGGGCCTAGTTACTATGGCTACACCTTC.